This TCR beta chain was found in a study of beta chain features in type 1 diabetes. The CDR3 totals 11 residues. The germline V gene encodes CDR1 DFQATT and CDR2 SNEGSKA (reference sequence). General observations from the study: The study left unresolved whether HLA type influences TCRB rearrangement. For type 1 diabetes patients, VDJ junctions showed fewer insertions and more deletions.

This clone has just a few counts. Antigen specificity is unknown. This sample also contains other DNA sequences that code for the same CDR3. Reverse transcribing all isolated RNA meant expressed TCRB transcripts were sequenced. Assay used: immunoSEQ multiplex PCR; TCRdb lists only in-frame clones, some missing. The sample holds about 360,000 clones, around 13% seen once. The chain links TRBV20-1 to TRBJ2-5; perhaps TRBD1 as D (6 bases). The J call may be wrong; the DNA end is better matched by TRBJ2-7. Sequencing input: naive CD4+ T cells from blood. The clonotype originates from a man between 18 and 29 years old in good health. DNA of the CDR3: TGCAGCGCTGACAGGTCCTACGAGCAGTACTTC. Translation: CSADRSYEQYF.